This TCR beta chain stems from a study of shared clonotypes between healthy human individuals. Using immunoSEQ multiplex PCR, the repertoire was profiled, and TCRdb retains in-frame clones only, with some absent. The data contain under 850,000 clones, 55% to 75% of them singletons. Germline CDR1 SGHVS, CDR2 FQNEAQ. V shed 5 bases and J 4 bases; nucleotides not matched to a gene: 15. This CDR3 spans 18 amino acids. The sample was memory CD4+ T cells sorted from blood. Subset: CD45RA-negative fraction. The clonotype comes from a woman in her 30s in good health. V gene TRBV7-8 combines with J gene TRBJ2-1; TRBD2 agrees at 9 bases. In DNA, the CDR3 is TGTGCCAGCAGCACAACCCGGAGGGCTAGCGGGGCATACAATGAGCAGTTCTTC. Translated, it gives CASSTTRRASGAYNEQFF. The full variable domain, completed using reference TRBV7-8 and TRBJ2-1, is GAGVSQSPRYKVAKRGQDVALRCDPISGHVSLFWYQQALGQGPEFLTYFQNEAQLDKSGLPSDRFFAERPEGSVSTLKIQRTQQEDSAVYLCASSTTRRASGAYNEQFFGPGTRLTVL.